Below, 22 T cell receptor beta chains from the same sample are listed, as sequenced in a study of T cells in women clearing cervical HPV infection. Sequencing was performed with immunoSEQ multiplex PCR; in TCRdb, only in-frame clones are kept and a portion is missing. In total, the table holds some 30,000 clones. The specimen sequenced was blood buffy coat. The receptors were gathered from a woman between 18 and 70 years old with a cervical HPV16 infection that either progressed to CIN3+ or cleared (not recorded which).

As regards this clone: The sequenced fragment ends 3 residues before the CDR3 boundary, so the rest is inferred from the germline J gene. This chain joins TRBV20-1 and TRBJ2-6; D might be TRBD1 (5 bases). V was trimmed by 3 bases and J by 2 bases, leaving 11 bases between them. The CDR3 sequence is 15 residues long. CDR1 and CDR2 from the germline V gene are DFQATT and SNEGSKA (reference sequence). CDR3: CSASPQGTGANVLTF. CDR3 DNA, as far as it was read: TGCAGTGCTAGTCCCCAGGGAACTGGGGCCAACGTC.

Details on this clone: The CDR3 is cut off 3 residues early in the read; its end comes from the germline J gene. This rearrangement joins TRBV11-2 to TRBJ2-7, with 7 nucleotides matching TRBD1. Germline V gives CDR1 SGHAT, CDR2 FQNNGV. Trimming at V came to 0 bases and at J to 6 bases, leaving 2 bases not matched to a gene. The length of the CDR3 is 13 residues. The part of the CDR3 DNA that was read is TGTGCCAGCAGCTTAGATCGACAGGGCGAG. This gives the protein CASSLDRQGE. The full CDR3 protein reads CASSLDRQGEQYF.

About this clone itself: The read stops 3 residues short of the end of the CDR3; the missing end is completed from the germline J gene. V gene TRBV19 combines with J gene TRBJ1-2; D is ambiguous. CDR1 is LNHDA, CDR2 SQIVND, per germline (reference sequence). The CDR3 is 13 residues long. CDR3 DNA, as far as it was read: TGTGCCAGTGGTACTACAGTCGTCGAGGGC. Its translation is CASGTTVVEG. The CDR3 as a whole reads CASGTTVVEGYTF. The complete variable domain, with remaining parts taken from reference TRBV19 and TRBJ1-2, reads DGGITQSPKYLFRKEGQNVTLSCEQNLNHDAMYWYRQDPGQGLRLIYYSQIVNDFQKGDIAEGYSVSREKKESFPLTVTSAQKNPTAFYLCASGTTVVEGYTFGSGTRLTVV.

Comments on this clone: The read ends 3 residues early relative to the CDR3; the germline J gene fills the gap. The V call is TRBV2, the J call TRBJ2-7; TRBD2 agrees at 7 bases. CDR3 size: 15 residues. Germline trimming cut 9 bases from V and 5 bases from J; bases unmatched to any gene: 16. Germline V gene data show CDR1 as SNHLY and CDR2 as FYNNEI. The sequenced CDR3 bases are TGTGCCAGGGCCGGATTTGGACTAGAAAACAACGAG. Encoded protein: CARAGFGLENNE. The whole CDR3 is CARAGFGLENNEQYF.

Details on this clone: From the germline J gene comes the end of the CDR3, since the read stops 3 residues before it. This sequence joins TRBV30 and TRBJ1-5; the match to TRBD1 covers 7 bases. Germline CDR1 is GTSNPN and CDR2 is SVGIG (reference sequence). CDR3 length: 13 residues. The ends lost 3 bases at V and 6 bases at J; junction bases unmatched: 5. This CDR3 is CAWSRQGGQPQHF. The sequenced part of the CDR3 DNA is TGTGCCTGGAGCAGACAGGGAGGTCAGCCC.

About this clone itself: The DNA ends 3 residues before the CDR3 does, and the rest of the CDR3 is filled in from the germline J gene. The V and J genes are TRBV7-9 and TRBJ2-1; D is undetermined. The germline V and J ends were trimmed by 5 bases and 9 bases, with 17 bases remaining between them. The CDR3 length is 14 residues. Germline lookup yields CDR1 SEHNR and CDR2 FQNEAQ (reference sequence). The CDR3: CASSPPLGSGEQFF. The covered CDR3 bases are TGTGCCAGCAGCCCCCCCCTGGGCTCTGGTGAG.

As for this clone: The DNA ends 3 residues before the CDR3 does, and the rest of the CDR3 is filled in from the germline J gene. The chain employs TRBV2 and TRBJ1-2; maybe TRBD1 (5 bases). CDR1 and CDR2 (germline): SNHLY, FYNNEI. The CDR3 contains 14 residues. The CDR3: CASSYSGGEGDYTF. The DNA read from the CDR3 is TGTGCCAGCAGTTACAGCGGGGGTGAAGGGGAC.

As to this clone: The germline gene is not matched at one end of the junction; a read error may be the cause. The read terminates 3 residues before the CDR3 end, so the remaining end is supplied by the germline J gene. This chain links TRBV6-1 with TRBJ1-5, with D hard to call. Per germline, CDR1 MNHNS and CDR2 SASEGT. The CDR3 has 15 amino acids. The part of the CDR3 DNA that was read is TGTGCCAGCGGTGAACTGGGCCAGAGCAATCAGCCC. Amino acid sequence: CASGELGQSNQP. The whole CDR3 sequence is CASGELGQSNQPQHF.

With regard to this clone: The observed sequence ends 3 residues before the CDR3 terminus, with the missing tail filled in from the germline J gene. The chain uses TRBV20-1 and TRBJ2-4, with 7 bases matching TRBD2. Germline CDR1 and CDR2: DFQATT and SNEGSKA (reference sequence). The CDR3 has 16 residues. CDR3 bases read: TGCAGTGCTAGAGTCGGACTTAGCGGGTTAGGGCGTGGT. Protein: CSARVGLSGLGRG. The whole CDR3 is CSARVGLSGLGRGQYF.

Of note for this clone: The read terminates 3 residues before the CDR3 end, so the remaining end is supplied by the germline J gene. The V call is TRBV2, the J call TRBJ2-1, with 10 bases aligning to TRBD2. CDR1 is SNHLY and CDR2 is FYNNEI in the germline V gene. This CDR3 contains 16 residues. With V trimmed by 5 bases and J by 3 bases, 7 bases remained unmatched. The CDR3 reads CASSSSGRGVYNEQFF. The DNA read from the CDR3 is TGTGCCAGCAGTTCTAGCGGGAGAGGGGTCTACAATGAG.

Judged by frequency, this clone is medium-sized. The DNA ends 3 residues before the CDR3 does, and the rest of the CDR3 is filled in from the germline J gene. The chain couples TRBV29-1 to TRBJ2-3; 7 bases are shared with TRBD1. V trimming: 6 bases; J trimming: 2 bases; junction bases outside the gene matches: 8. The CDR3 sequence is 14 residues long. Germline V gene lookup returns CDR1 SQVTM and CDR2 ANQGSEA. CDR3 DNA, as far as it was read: TGCAGCGTCGGAGACAGGGCCCACACAGATACG. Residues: CSVGDRAHTDT. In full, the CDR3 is CSVGDRAHTDTQYF.

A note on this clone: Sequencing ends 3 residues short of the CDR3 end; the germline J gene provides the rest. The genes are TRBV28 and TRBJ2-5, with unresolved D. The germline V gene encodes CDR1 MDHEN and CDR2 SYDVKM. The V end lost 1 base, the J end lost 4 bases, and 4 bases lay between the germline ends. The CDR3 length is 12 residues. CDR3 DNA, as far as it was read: TGTGCCAGCAGTTTATATCGAGAGACC. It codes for CASSLYRET. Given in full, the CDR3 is CASSLYRETQYF.

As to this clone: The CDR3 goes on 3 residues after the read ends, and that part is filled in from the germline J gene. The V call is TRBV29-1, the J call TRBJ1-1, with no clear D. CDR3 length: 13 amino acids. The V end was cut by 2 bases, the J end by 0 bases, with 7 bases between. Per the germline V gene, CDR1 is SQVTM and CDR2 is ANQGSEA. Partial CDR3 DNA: TGCAGCGTTGAAAGGCCGCTGAACACTGAA. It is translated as CSVERPLNTE. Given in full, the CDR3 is CSVERPLNTEAFF.

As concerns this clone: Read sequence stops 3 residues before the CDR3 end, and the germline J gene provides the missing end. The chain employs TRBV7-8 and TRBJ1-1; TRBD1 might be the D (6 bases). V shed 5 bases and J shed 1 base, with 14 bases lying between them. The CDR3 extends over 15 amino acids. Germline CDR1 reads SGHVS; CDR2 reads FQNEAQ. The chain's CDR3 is CASSRGGAGNTEAFF. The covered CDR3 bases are TGTGCCAGCAGCCGGGGGGGGGCTGGGAACACTGAA. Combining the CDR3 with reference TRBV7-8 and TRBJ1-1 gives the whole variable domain GAGVSQSPRYKVAKRGQDVALRCDPISGHVSLFWYQQALGQGPEFLTYFQNEAQLDKSGLPSDRFFAERPEGSVSTLKIQRTQQEDSAVYLCASSRGGAGNTEAFFGQGTRLTVV.

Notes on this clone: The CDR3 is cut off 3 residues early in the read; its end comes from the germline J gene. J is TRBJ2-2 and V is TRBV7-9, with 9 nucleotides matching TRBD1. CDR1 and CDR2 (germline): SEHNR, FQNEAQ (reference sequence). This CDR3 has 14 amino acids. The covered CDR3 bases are TGTGCCAGCAGCAGGGACAGGGATGATTCACCG. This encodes CASSRDRDDSP. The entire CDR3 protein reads CASSRDRDDSPLFF.

The sequenced CDR3 bases are TGTGCCAGTAGTATCTTGGGGGGGAGCTCTGGGGCCAACGTC. Residues: CASSILGGSSGANV. In full, the CDR3 is CASSILGGSSGANVLTF. The gene calls are TRBV19 and TRBJ2-6; 7 bases fit TRBD2. The missing CDR3 end, 3 residues past where the read stops, is filled in from the germline J gene. The CDR3 length is 17 residues. Germline V CDR1 and CDR2: LNHDA, SQIVND (reference sequence). The V and J ends lost 3 bases and 0 bases, in that order; junction bases with no gene match: 5.

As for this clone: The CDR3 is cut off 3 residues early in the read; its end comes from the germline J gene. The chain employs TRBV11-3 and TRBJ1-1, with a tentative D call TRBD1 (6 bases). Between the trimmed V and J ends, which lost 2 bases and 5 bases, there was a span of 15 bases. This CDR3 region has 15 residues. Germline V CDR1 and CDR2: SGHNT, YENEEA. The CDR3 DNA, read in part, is TGTGCCAGCAGCTTAACAGGGAGGGTAAGAACTGAA. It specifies CASSLTGRVRTE. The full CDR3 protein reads CASSLTGRVRTEAFF.

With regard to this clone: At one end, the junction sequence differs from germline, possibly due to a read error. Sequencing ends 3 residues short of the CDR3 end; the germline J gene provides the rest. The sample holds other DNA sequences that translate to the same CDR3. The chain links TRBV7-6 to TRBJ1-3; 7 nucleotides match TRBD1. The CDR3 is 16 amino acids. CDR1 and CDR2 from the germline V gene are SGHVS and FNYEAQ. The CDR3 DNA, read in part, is TGTGCCAGCAGCATGGGACAGTCGAGCTCTGGAAACACA. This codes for CASSMGQSSSGNT. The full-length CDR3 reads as CASSMGQSSSGNTIYF.

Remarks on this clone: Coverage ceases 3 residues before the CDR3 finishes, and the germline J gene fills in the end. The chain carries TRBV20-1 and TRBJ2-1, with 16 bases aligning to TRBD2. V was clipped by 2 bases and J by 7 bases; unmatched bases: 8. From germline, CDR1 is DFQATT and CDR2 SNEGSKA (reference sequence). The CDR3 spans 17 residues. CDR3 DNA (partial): TGCAGTGCTAGATCGGGACTAGCGGGAGGGCCCTTGAATGAG. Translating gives CSARSGLAGGPLNE. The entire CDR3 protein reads CSARSGLAGGPLNEQFF.

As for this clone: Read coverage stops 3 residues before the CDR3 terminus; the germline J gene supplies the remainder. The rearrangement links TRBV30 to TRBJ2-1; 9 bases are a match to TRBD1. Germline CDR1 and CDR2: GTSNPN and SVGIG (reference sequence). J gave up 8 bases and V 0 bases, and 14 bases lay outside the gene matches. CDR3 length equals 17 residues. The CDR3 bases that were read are TGTGCCTGGAGTGTATACTACGGACAGGGGTTTCTCCATGAG. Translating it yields CAWSVYYGQGFLHE. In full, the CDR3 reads CAWSVYYGQGFLHEQFF.

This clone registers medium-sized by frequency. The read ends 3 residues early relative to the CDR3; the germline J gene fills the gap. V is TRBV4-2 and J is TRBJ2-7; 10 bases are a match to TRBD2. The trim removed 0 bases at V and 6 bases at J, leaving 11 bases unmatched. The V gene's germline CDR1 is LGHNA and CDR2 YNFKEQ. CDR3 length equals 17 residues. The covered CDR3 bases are TGTGCCAGCAGCCAAGAGAGCGGGAGGGCCTTTTCGGGCGAG. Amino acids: CASSQESGRAFSGE. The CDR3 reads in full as CASSQESGRAFSGEQYF.

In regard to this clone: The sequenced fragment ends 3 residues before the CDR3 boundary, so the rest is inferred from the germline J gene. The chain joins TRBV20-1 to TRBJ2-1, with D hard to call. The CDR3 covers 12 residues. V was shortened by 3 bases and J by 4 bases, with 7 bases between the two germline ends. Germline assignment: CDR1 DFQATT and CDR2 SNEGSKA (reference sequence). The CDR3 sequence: CSASKRYNEQFF. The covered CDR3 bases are TGCAGTGCTAGCAAGAGGTACAATGAG.